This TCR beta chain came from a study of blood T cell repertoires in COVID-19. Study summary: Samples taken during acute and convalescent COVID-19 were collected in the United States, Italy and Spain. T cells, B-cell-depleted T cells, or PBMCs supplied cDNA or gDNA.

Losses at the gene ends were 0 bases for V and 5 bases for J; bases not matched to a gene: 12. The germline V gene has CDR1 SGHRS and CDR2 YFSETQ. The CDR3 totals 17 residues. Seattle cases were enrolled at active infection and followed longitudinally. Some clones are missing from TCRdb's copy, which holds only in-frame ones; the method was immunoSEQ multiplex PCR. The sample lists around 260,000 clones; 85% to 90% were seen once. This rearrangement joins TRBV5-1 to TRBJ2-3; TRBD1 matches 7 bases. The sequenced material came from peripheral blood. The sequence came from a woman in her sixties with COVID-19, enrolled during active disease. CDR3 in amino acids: CASSLAETGFRVDTQYF. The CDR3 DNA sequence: TGCGCCAGCAGCTTGGCGGAGACAGGGTTTAGGGTAGATACGCAGTATTTT.